This T cell receptor (beta chain) was profiled in a study of tumor and adjacent non-tumor tissue in lung cancer. This CDR3 comprises 15 residues. Germline loops: CDR1 SGDLS, CDR2 YYNGEE. Comment on this clonotype: Its antigen remains unidentified. The junction does not match germline at one end; this may be a read error.

The template was RNA from unsorted bulk tissue. This non-tumor lung sample came from over 3 cm beyond the tumor edge. Three rounds of nested PCR, following a modified ARM-PCR protocol, produced the TCRbeta library. TCRdb ran MiXCR on the multiplex PCR reads and lists one entry per CDR3 protein. The sample shows roughly 74,000 distinct CDR3 sequences, over 65% of them seen only once. Study-level results: Patients with more diverse tumor TCRs had worse survival.

The rearrangement joins TRBV9 to TRBJ1-4; D call uncertain. The sequenced sample consisted of distant non-tumor lung tissue. The receptor was isolated from a man in his 70s with non-small cell lung cancer. The CDR3 DNA is TGCGCCAGCAGCCCGGGCTTCCGGCGGGATGAAAAACTGTTTTTT. Its protein product is CASSPGFRRDEKLFF.